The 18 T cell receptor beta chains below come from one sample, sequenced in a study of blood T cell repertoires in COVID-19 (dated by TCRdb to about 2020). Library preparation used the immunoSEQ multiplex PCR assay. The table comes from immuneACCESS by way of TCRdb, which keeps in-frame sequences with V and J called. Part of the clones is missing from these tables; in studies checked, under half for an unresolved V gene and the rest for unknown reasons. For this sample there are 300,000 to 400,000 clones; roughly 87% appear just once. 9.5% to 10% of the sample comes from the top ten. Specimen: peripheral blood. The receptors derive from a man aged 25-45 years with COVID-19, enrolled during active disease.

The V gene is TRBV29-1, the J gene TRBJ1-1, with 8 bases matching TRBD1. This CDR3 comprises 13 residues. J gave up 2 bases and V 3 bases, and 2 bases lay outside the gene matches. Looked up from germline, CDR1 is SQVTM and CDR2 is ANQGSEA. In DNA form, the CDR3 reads TGCAGCGTTGACGGACAGGGAAACACTGAAGCTTTCTTT. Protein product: CSVDGQGNTEAFF.

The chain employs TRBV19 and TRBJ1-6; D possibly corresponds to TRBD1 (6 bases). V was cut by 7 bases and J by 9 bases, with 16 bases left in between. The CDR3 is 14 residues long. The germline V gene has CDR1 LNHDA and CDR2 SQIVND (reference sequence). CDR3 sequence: CASTLRGSGSPLHF. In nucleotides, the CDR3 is TGTGCCAGTACTCTAAGGGGGTCGGGTTCACCCCTCCACTTT.

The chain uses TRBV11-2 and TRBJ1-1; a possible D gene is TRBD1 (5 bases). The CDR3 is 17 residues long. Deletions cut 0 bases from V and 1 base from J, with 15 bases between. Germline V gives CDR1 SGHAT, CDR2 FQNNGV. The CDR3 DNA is TGTGCCAGCAGCTTAGATCAGTTTGTCAGGGCGAACACTGAAGCTTTCTTT. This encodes CASSLDQFVRANTEAFF. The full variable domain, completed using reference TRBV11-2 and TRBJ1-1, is EAGVAQSPRYKIIEKRQSVAFWCNPISGHATLYWYQQILGQGPKLLIQFQNNGVVDDSQLPKDRFSAERLKGVDSTLKIQPAKLEDSAVYLCASSLDQFVRANTEAFFGQGTRLTVV.

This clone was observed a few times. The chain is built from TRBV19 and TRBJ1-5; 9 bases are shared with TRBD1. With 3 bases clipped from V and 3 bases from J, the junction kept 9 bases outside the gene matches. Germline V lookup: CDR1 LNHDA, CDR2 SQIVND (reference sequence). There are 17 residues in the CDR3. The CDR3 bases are TGTGCCAGTAGTATTAGACCGGGACAGGGAGTCAATCAGCCCCAGCATTTT. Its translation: CASSIRPGQGVNQPQHF.

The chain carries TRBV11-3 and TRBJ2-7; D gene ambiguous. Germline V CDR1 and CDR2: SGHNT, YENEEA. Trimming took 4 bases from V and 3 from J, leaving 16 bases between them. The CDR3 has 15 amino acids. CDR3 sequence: CASSSPSTGFYEQYF. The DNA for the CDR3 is TGTGCCAGCAGCTCCCCCTCGACGGGTTTCTACGAGCAGTACTTC.

CDR3 protein: CAISTGTGTSNTGELFF. The CDR3 DNA reads TGTGCCATCTCGACAGGAACAGGTACCTCGAACACCGGGGAGCTGTTTTTT. V gene TRBV10-3 combines with J gene TRBJ2-2; a weak D match, TRBD1 (6 bases). The CDR3 loop spans 17 amino acids. CDR1 ENHRY and CDR2 SYGVKD come from the germline V gene. The V and J ends lost 8 bases and 0 bases respectively, with 19 bases between them.

Here the CDR3 DNA reads TGTGCCAGCAAGGGGTCAGGGGGCTCTTACGAGCAGTACTTC. It translates to CASKGSGGSYEQYF. The chain links TRBV6-5 to TRBJ2-7; 8 positions match TRBD1. V shed 7 bases and J 4 bases; nucleotides not matched to a gene: 9. The CDR3 is 14 amino acids. Germline assignment: CDR1 MNHEY and CDR2 SVGAGI.

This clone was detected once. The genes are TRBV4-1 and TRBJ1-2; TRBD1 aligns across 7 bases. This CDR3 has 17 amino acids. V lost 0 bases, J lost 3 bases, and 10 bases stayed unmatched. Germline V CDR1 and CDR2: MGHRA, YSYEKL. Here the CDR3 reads CASSQDRSRDSYYGYTF. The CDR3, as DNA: TGCGCCAGCAGCCAAGACCGGTCCCGGGACAGTTACTATGGCTACACCTTC.

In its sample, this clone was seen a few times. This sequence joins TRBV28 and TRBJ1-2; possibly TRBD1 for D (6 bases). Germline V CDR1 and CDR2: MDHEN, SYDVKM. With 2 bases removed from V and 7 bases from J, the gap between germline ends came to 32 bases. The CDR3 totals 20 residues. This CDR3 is CASSLPRQETRNPFNSGYTF. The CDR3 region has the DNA TGTGCCAGCAGTTTACCAAGACAGGAAACAAGGAATCCCTTTAATAGTGGCTACACCTTC.

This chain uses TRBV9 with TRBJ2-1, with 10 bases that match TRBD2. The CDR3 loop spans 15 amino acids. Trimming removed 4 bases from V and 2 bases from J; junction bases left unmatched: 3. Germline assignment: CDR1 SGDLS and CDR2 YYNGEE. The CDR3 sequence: CASSYTSGTYNEQFF. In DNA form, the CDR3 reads TGTGCCAGCAGCTATACTAGCGGGACCTACAATGAGCAGTTCTTC.

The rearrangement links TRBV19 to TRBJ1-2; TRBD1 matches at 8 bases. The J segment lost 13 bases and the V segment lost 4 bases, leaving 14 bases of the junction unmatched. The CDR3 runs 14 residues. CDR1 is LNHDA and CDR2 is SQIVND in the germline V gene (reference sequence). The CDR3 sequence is CASSTPGTGSLRTF. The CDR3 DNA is TGTGCCAGTAGTACCCCCGGGACAGGTTCCCTCCGCACCTTC.

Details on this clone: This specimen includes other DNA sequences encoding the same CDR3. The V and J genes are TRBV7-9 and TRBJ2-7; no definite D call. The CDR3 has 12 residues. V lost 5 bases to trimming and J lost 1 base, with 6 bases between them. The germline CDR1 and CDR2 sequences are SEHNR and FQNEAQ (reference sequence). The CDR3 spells CASSPGSYEQYF. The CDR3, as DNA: TGTGCCAGCAGCCCCGGGTCCTACGAGCAGTACTTC.

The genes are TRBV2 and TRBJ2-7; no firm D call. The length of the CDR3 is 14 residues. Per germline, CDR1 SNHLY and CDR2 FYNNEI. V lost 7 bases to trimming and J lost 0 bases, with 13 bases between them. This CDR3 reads CASTQEFLSYEQYF. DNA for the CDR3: TGTGCCAGCACCCAAGAGTTCCTCTCCTACGAGCAGTACTTC.

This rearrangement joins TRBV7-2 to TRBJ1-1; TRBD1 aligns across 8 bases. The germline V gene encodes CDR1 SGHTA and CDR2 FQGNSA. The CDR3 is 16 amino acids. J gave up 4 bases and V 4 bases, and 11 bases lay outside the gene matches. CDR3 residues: CASSSRTQGAATEAFF. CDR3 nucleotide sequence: TGTGCCAGCAGCTCCCGGACTCAGGGGGCGGCCACTGAAGCTTTCTTT.

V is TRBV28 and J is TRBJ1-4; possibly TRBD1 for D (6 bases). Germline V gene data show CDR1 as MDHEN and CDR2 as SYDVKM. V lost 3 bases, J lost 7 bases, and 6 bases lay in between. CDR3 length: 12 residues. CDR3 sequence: CASSFRGEKLFF. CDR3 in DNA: TGTGCCAGCAGTTTCAGGGGTGAAAAACTGTTTTTT.

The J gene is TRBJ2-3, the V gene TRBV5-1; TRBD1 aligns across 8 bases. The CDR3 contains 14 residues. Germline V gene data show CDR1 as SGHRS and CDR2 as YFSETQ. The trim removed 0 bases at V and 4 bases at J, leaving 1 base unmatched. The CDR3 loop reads CASSLGQGPDTQYF. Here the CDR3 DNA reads TGCGCCAGCAGCTTGGGACAGGGGCCAGATACGCAGTATTTT.

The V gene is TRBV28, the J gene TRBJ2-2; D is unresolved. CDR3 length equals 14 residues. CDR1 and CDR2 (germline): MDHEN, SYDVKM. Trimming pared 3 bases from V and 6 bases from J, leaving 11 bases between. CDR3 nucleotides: TGTGCCAGCAGTTTTCCCCAGGATCCCGGGGAGCTGTTTTTT. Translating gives CASSFPQDPGELFF.

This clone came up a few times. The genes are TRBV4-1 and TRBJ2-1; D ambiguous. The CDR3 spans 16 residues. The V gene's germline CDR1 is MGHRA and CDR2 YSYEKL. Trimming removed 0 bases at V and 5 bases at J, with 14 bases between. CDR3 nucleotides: TGCGCCAGCAGCCAAGATCCCACTATTATTAACAATGAGCAGTTCTTC. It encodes CASSQDPTIINNEQFF.